The subject of this entry is one T cell receptor beta chain. What it binds is not known. These data belong to a study of T cell responses to AZD1222 COVID-19 vaccine. Study outcomes and limitations: Repertoire collection took place solely once the T cell response had peaked. Females made up more of the donors, who were largely white British, and clonal diversity may have come out too low. Spike as a whole was targeted by vaccine-associated CD4 TCRs, dominant at 160-218 and 743-854.

Repertoires were generated with immunoSEQ multiplex PCR, while TCRdb's copy carries only in-frame clones and drops some. The sample consists of under 95,000 clones, roughly nine tenths of them appearing once. This TCR derives from an adult in good health. Sequencing was performed on peripheral blood, taken on day 0 of AZD1222 vaccination.

The CDR3 DNA is TGTGCCAACAAGAAGGGGGAGAACACTGAAGCTTTCTTT. Its translation is CANKKGENTEAFF. The V call is TRBV10-3, the J call TRBJ1-1; possibly TRBD1 for D (6 bases). Trimming removed 10 bases at V and 1 base at J, with 13 bases between. Germline CDR1 and CDR2: ENHRY and SYGVKD. The CDR3 covers 13 residues.